This is a list of T cell receptor beta chains from one sample in a study of post-analysis software for immune sequencing data. TCRdb re-analysed the PCR reads in MiXCR, keeping a single row per CDR3 protein. Altogether more than 500,000 distinct CDR3 sequences are present, roughly 34% being singletons, with the ten largest covering less than 6%. The sample was blood. Receptor source: a girl younger than 18 with multiple sclerosis. CDR3s include the opening cysteine and the closing phenylalanine or tryptophan. Each record gives: V gene, J gene, clone size, D gene, CDR3 DNA, CDR3 protein. The D gene is left open where the match is weak. A clone size is listed for some rows: how often the clone was seen (once, few, many), or a class if it is expanded.

V: TRBV5-1
J: TRBJ2-5
size: NA
D: TRBD2
DNA: TGCGCCAGCAGCTTGGGGTCTAGCGGGGGCACCCAAGAGACCCAGTACTTC
CDR3: CASSLGSSGGTQETQYF

V: TRBV12-3/TRBV12-4
J: TRBJ2-1
size: NA
D: NA
DNA: TGTGCCAGCAAATTTAAGGACACAGATGAGCAGTTCTTC
CDR3: CASKFKDTDEQFF

V: TRBV20-1
J: TRBJ2-7
size: NA
D: TRBD2
DNA: TGCAGTGCTCCTCACACCGGGACTAGCGGGGGGCATATATCCTACGAGCAGTACTTC
CDR3: CSAPHTGTSGGHISYEQYF

V: TRBV2
J: TRBJ1-2
size: few
D: NA
DNA: TGTGCCAGCAGAGCCGCGGGGGGTAGTGGCTACACCTTC
CDR3: CASRAAGGSGYTF

V: TRBV12-3/TRBV12-4
J: TRBJ1-4
size: NA
D: NA
DNA: TGTGCCAGCACTCCTGGCAGAACTAATGAAAAACTGTTTTTT
CDR3: CASTPGRTNEKLFF

V: TRBV12-3/TRBV12-4
J: TRBJ2-4
size: NA
D: NA
DNA: TGTGCCAGCAGTTTAGAAGACGGAGGGCTCGGGTGGACCAAAAACATTCAGTACTTC
CDR3: CASSLEDGGLGWTKNIQYF

V: TRBV6-1
J: TRBJ1-2
size: NA
D: NA
DNA: TGTGCCAGCAGTGAAGCGCCCCCCTCGGAGGCTCACTATGGTTACACCTTC
CDR3: CASSEAPPSEAHYGYTF

V: TRBV5-1
J: TRBJ2-3
size: NA
D: TRBD1
DNA: TGCGCCAGCAGCTGGGGGGACAGGACGCCGAGCACAGATACGCAGTATTTT
CDR3: CASSWGDRTPSTDTQYF

V: TRBV4-1
J: TRBJ1-2
size: many
D: TRBD1
DNA: TGCGCCAGCAGCCAACCGGGACAGAACTATGGCTACACCTTC
CDR3: CASSQPGQNYGYTF

V: TRBV3-1
J: TRBJ2-5
size: NA
D: NA
DNA: TGTGCCAGCAGCCTCAGTTCGGCGGCCAAAGAGACCCAGTACTTC
CDR3: CASSLSSAAKETQYF

V: TRBV4-1
J: TRBJ2-1
size: NA
D: NA
DNA: TGCGCCAGCAGCCAAGAGGCGCAGGGATCCTACGAGCAGTTCTTC
CDR3: CASSQEAQGSYEQFF

V: TRBV12-3/TRBV12-4
J: TRBJ2-3
size: NA
D: NA
DNA: TGTGCCAGCAGTTTTCCTAGCGACCGCACAGATACGCAGTATTTT
CDR3: CASSFPSDRTDTQYF

V: TRBV5-1
J: TRBJ1-1
size: NA
D: NA
DNA: TGCGCCAGCAGCGCCTCTGGAGGGGTGAACACTGAAGCTTTCTTT
CDR3: CASSASGGVNTEAFF

V: TRBV7-9
J: TRBJ2-3
size: NA
D: NA
DNA: TGTGCCAGCAGCTCATGGGACCGCTATACGCAGTATTTT
CDR3: CASSSWDRYTQYF

V: TRBV4-2
J: TRBJ2-5
size: few
D: NA
DNA: TGTGCCAGCAGCCGGACATCGATCTCCAGGGAGACCCAGTACTTC
CDR3: CASSRTSISRETQYF

V: TRBV24-1
J: TRBJ2-2
size: few
D: NA
DNA: TGTGCCACCAGTGATTGGGTCACCGGGGAGCTGTTTTTT
CDR3: CATSDWVTGELFF

V: TRBV6-5
J: TRBJ2-3
size: NA
D: NA
DNA: TGTGCCAGCAGACAAACCACAGATACGCAGTATTTT
CDR3: CASRQTTDTQYF

V: TRBV4-2
J: TRBJ2-3
size: few
D: TRBD2
DNA: TGTGCCAGCAGCTCAAACCCTAGCGGGGGGGAGACAGATACGCAGTATTTT
CDR3: CASSSNPSGGETDTQYF

V: TRBV10-3
J: TRBJ1-2
size: NA
D: TRBD1
DNA: TGTGCCATCAGTGAATCGGACAGGGTTGGCTACACCTTC
CDR3: CAISESDRVGYTF

V: TRBV20-1
J: TRBJ2-3
size: NA
D: TRBD2
DNA: TGCAGTGCTAGCGAGCGGGGGGGGGATACGCAGTATTTT
CDR3: CSASERGGDTQYF

V: TRBV4-1
J: TRBJ2-3
size: NA
D: NA
DNA: TGCGCCAGCAGCCAAGCTCCGGGGGCAACAGATACGCAGTATTTT
CDR3: CASSQAPGATDTQYF

V: TRBV5-1
J: TRBJ2-3
size: NA
D: NA
DNA: TGCGCTAGCAGCAGACCGGGACTGACTAGCACAGATACGCAGTATTTT
CDR3: CASSRPGLTSTDTQYF

V: TRBV7-6
J: TRBJ1-2
size: NA
D: NA
DNA: TGTGCCAGCAGCTTAGAAGAGGGATACTACGCCTTC
CDR3: CASSLEEGYYAF

V: TRBV6-6
J: TRBJ2-1
size: NA
D: TRBD1
DNA: TGTGCCAGCAGTCCTCCAGGGGACAGGGGGCTCAGTGAGCAGTTCTTC
CDR3: CASSPPGDRGLSEQFF

V: TRBV12-3/TRBV12-4
J: TRBJ1-1
size: few
D: TRBD1
DNA: TGTGCCAGCAGCCCGACAGGGGTTAACACTGAAGCTTTCTTT
CDR3: CASSPTGVNTEAFF